This TCR beta chain was observed in a study of T cell repertoires in cytomegalovirus infection. Study-wide points: CMV-specific TCR beta clonotypes restricted by HLA-C were the ones dominating the ex vivo response. CMV carriers with the relevant HLA were identified by cumulative public TCR beta family frequency.

With respect to this clonotype: Its antigen is not identified.

V lost 2 bases, J lost 3 bases, and 10 bases lay in between. The CDR3 loop spans 14 amino acids. Germline V gene data show CDR1 as KGHSH and CDR2 as LQKENI. TCRdb recomputed calls from the reads with MiXCR, one row per CDR3 protein. Of more than 85,000 distinct CDR3 sequences listed, 16% are singletons. The chain recombines TRBV18 with TRBJ2-5, with D possibly TRBD1 on 5 matching bases. Sequenced: PBMCs. The clonotype originates from a human donor in good health (CMV status not recorded). Some clones in this sample may be carry-over from other donors' samples. CDR3 sequence reads: CASSPSSREETQYF. CDR3 bases: TGTGCCAGCTCACCATCGTCCAGGGAAGAGACCCAGTACTTC.